Given below is one T cell receptor beta chain in context. Germline CDR1 and CDR2: SGHAT and FQNNGV. This CDR3 contains 12 residues. The V end lost 7 bases, the J end lost 9 bases, and 13 bases lay between the germline ends. The sample belongs to a study of blood T cell repertoires in COVID-19. On the study more broadly: Nucleic acid was either cDNA or gDNA, and it came from T cells, B-cell-depleted T cells, or PBMCs.

Authors' data handling: Researchers report that nucleated cell counts were estimated from reference gene primer amplification. TCRdb's table, derived via immunoSEQ multiplex PCR, lists solely in-frame clones and lacks some. Clone size and the V and J calls come from that table; the DNA yielded D and trimming. The sample yields approximately 300,000 clones, roughly four fifths seen once. The V gene is TRBV11-2, the J gene TRBJ2-1; D remains unclear. The sequencing input was peripheral blood. This TCR derives from a person aged 65 to 85 with COVID-19, enrolled during active disease. CDR3 bases: TGTGCCAGCACCTCTGCAATCGGTGAGCAGTTCTTC. Translated, it gives CASTSAIGEQFF.